These 17 T cell receptor beta chains share one sample of origin, sequenced in a study of cytomegalovirus exposure and HLA in healthy donors. 13 Jbeta primers and 60 Vbeta primers were used for the PCR. Libraries were prepared by immunoSEQ multiplex PCR; TCRdb keeps only in-frame clonotypes and omits some of them. The sample records roughly 81,000 clones, roughly 78% being singletons. Input material: PBMCs. These receptors came from a man aged 30-40 years in good health and CMV-seronegative.

The chain links TRBV6-1 to TRBJ2-5, with a possible D match to TRBD2 (7 bases). The CDR3 contains 16 residues. Between the trimmed V and J ends, which lost 0 bases and 5 bases, there was a span of 16 bases. Per the germline V gene, CDR1 is MNHNS and CDR2 is SASEGT. The CDR3 nucleotides read TGTGCCAGCAGTGAAGCGCAAGGGGGGGTGATGGAGACCCAGTACTTC. Translating gives CASSEAQGGVMETQYF.

The table lists this clone with a few counts. This sequence joins TRBV7-9 and TRBJ1-1; 8 bases agree with TRBD1. The junction had 9 bases not matched to a gene; V was cut back by 4 bases and J by 11 bases. From germline, CDR1 is SEHNR and CDR2 FQNEAQ (reference sequence). The CDR3 has 13 amino acids. The CDR3 is CASSYHETGVAFF. CDR3 DNA sequence: TGTGCCAGCAGCTATCACGAGACAGGGGTCGCTTTCTTT.

This clone has just one count. This chain uses TRBV5-4 with TRBJ2-3; D unclear. Germline V lookup: CDR1 SGHNT, CDR2 YYREEE (reference sequence). With 0 bases removed from V and 0 bases from J, the gap between germline ends came to 11 bases. This CDR3 has 16 amino acids. The CDR3 coding sequence is TGTGCCAGCAGCTTGGCCGTTTTGACTAGCACAGATACGCAGTATTTT. This codes for CASSLAVLTSTDTQYF.

The gene calls are TRBV5-6 and TRBJ1-4; no firm D call. CDR1 is SGHDT and CDR2 is YYEEEE in the germline V gene. The V and J ends lost 4 bases and 1 base respectively, with 20 bases between them. The CDR3 is 18 residues long. DNA of the CDR3: TGTGCCAGCAGCACTATAGGGATTTCAGGAGGAACTAATGAAAAACTGTTTTTT. It yields the protein CASSTIGISGGTNEKLFF.

V usage is TRBV19 and J usage is TRBJ1-2, with a weak D call TRBD1 (6 bases). This CDR3 has 14 amino acids. Trimming removed 7 bases from V and 4 bases from J, with 16 bases in between. Germline V gene data show CDR1 as LNHDA and CDR2 as SQIVND (reference sequence). This CDR3 reads CASKDTGNSYGYTF. The CDR3, as DNA: TGTGCCAGTAAGGACACAGGGAATAGCTATGGCTACACCTTC. The variable domain in full, completed from reference TRBV19 and TRBJ1-2, reads DGGITQSPKYLFRKEGQNVTLSCEQNLNHDAMYWYRQDPGQGLRLIYYSQIVNDFQKGDIAEGYSVSREKKESFPLTVTSAQKNPTAFYLCASKDTGNSYGYTFGSGTRLTVV.

This sequence joins TRBV14 and TRBJ1-1, with a tentative D call TRBD1 (5 bases). Per the germline V gene, CDR1 is SGHDN and CDR2 is FVKESK. This CDR3 is 18 amino acids long. V lost 0 bases to trimming and J lost 2 bases, with 19 bases between them. This CDR3 reads CASSQDRGEGRRNTEAFF. CDR3 DNA: TGTGCCAGCAGCCAAGATCGAGGGGAGGGGAGAAGAAACACTGAAGCTTTCTTT.

The chain links TRBV19 to TRBJ2-7; 7 nucleotides match TRBD1. V gave up 3 bases and J gave up 2 bases; unmatched junction bases: 10. In germline, CDR1 is LNHDA, CDR2 SQIVND (reference sequence). The CDR3 is 16 residues long. The CDR3 here is CASSMETGKLAYEQYF. The CDR3 DNA follows: TGTGCCAGTAGTATGGAGACAGGGAAGCTCGCCTACGAGCAGTACTTC.

This sequence joins TRBV1 and TRBJ1-5. TRBV1 is shown as a pseudogene. The CDR3 covers 14 residues. The CDR3 DNA sequence: TGCACCAGCAGCCAAGATTCGGGGGGACGGCCCCAGCATTTT. Its translation: CTSSQDSGGRPQHF.

V and J are TRBV29-1 and TRBJ2-5; maybe TRBD2 (5 bases). The ends were cut back, 3 bases at V and 7 bases at J, with 12 bases in the middle. The germline CDR1 and CDR2 sequences are SQVTM and ANQGSEA. The CDR3 has 12 amino acids. CDR3 in amino acids: CSVDGSTGTQYF. The CDR3 nucleotides are TGCAGCGTTGATGGGAGTACGGGGACCCAGTACTTC.

This clone was seen only a few times. This chain uses TRBV5-1 with TRBJ1-1; TRBD1 matches 8 bases. V lost 0 bases and J lost 7; bases outside the gene matches: 5. CDR1 is SGHRS, CDR2 YFSETQ, per germline. The CDR3 is made up of 14 amino acids. CDR3 coding DNA: TGCGCCAGCAGCTTGGGAGGGACAGGTAATGAAGCTTTCTTT. Amino acids: CASSLGGTGNEAFF.

The chain couples TRBV7-2 to TRBJ2-7; D is uncertain. The CDR3 totals 12 residues. Germline V gene data show CDR1 as SGHTA and CDR2 as FQGNSA. V was pared by 4 bases and J by 3 bases, with 7 bases between. The CDR3 nucleotides read TGTGCCAGCAGCTCGACACGCTACGAGCAGTACTTC. It codes for CASSSTRYEQYF.

A few counts support this clone. The rearrangement links TRBV5-8 to TRBJ2-7, with 7 positions matching TRBD1. The length of the CDR3 is 15 residues. Germline V gene lookup returns CDR1 SGHTS and CDR2 YDEGEE. The junction had 11 bases not matched to a gene; V was cut back by 4 bases and J by 4 bases. CDR3 sequence: CASSLRDRPTYEQYF. The CDR3 DNA sequence: TGTGCCAGCAGCCTCCGGGACAGACCTACTTACGAGCAGTACTTC.

This chain joins TRBV7-9 and TRBJ2-1, with 12 bases matching TRBD2. This CDR3 is 19 amino acids long. Per the germline V gene, CDR1 is SEHNR and CDR2 is FQNEAQ (reference sequence). V was clipped by 1 base and J by 0 bases; unmatched bases: 7. This CDR3 is CASSLGSSGRVSSYNEQFF. The CDR3 DNA is TGTGCCAGCAGCTTAGGGTCTAGCGGGAGGGTGAGCTCCTACAATGAGCAGTTCTTC.

V usage is TRBV4-1 and J usage is TRBJ1-1; D is unclear. Germline V gene sequence: CDR1 MGHRA, CDR2 YSYEKL. V was pared by 4 bases and J by 0 bases, with 12 bases between. This CDR3 has 15 residues. The CDR3 sequence: CASSPLGLMNTEAFF. As DNA, the CDR3 is TGCGCCAGCAGCCCCCTCGGACTCATGAACACTGAAGCTTTCTTT.

The chain combines TRBV6-1 with TRBJ2-2; TRBD2 matches at 8 bases. After removal of 8 bases from V and 0 bases from J, the junction contained 5 bases not matched to a gene. The CDR3 sequence is 15 residues long. Germline V gives CDR1 MNHNS, CDR2 SASEGT. The CDR3 coding sequence is TGTGCCAGCGGCAGACTAGCGACGAACACCGGGGAGCTGTTTTTT. This gives the protein CASGRLATNTGELFF.

This CDR3 is CASSLVPGDEAFF. DNA for the CDR3: TGCGCCAGCAGCTTGGTTCCCGGGGATGAAGCTTTCTTT. The chain has TRBV5-1 and TRBJ1-1; D uncertain. This CDR3 region has 13 residues. V lost 0 bases to trimming and J lost 7 bases, with 10 bases between them. Germline-derived CDR1 and CDR2 are SGHRS and YFSETQ.

The rearrangement uses TRBV27 and TRBJ2-7; a possible D gene is TRBD1 (6 bases). The germline gives CDR1 MNHEY, CDR2 SMNVEV (reference sequence). The CDR3 extends over 15 amino acids. V was shortened by 5 bases and J by 5 bases, with 19 bases between the two germline ends. CDR3 sequence (DNA): TGTGCCAGCAGTCGTCCCGGGACAAGGGGCGACGAGCAGTACTTC. This encodes CASSRPGTRGDEQYF.